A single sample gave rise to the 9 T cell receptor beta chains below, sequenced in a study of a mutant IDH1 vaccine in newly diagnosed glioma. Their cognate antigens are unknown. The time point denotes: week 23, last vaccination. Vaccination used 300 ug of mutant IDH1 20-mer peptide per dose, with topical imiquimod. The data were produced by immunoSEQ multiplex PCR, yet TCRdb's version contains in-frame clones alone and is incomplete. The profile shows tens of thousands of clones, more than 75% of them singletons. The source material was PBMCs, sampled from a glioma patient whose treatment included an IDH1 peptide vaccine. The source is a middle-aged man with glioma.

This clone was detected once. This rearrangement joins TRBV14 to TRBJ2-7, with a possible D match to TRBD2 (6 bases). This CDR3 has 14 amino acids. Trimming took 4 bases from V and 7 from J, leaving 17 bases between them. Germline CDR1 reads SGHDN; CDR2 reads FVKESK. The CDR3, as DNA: TGTGCCAGCAGCCCCGGGGGTCGGGCTTGGGAGCAGTACTTC. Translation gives CASSPGGRAWEQYF.

The CDR3 DNA sequence: TGTGCCAGTAGTATAGGAGGGCTAGCGGGAGTGGGTGAGACCCAGTACTTC. It specifies CASSIGGLAGVGETQYF. The gene calls are TRBV19 and TRBJ2-5; 10 bases agree with TRBD2. The V gene end was trimmed by 1 base and the J gene end by 5 bases; junction bases not matched to a gene: 10. The CDR3 loop spans 17 amino acids. The V gene's germline CDR1 is LNHDA and CDR2 SQIVND (reference sequence). The entire variable domain, with the rest obtained from reference TRBV19 and TRBJ2-5, is as follows: DGGITQSPKYLFRKEGQNVTLSCEQNLNHDAMYWYRQDPGQGLRLIYYSQIVNDFQKGDIAEGYSVSREKKESFPLTVTSAQKNPTAFYLCASSIGGLAGVGETQYFGPGTRLLVL.

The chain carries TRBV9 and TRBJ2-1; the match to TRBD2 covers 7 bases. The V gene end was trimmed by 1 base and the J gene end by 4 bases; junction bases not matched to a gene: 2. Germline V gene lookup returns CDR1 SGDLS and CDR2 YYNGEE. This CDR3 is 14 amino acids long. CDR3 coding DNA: TGTGCCAGCAGCGTAAGCGGGATTTACAATGAGCAGTTCTTC. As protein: CASSVSGIYNEQFF.

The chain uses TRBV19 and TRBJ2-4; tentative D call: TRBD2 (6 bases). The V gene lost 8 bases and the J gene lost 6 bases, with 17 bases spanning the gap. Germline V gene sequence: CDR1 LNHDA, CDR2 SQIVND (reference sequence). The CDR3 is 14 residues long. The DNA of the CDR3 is TGTGCCAGTCAGGGTCTCGCCGGGGGAAACATTCAGTACTTC. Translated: CASQGLAGGNIQYF.

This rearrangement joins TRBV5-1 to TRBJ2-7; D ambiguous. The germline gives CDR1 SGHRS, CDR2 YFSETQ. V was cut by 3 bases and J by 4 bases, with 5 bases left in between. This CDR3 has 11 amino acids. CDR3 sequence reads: CASSSTYEQYF. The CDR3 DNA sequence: TGCGCCAGCAGCTCGACATACGAGCAGTACTTC.

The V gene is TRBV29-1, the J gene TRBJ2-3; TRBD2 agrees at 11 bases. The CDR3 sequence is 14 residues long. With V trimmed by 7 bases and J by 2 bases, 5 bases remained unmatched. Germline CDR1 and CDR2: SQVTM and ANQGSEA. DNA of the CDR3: TGCAGCGCCGGGACTAGCGGTCACACAGATACGCAGTATTTT. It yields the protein CSAGTSGHTDTQYF.

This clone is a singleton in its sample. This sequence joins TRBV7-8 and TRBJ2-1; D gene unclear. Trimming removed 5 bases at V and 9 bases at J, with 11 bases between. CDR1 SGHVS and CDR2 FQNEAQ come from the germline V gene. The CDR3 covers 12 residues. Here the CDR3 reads CASSPSRVEQFF. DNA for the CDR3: TGTGCCAGCAGCCCCAGTAGGGTTGAGCAGTTCTTC.

CDR3 residues: CAISDAGDTGELFF. Here the CDR3 DNA reads TGTGCCATCAGTGACGCGGGAGACACCGGGGAGCTGTTTTTT. V is TRBV10-3 and J is TRBJ2-2, with TRBD2 matching 7 bases. Germline values: CDR1 ENHRY, CDR2 SYGVKD. J lost 3 bases, V lost 3 bases, and 1 base had no gene match. This CDR3 comprises 14 residues.

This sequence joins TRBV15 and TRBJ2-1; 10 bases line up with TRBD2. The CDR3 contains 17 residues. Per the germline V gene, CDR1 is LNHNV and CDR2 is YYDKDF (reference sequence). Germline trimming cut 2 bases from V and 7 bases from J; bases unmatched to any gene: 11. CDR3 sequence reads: CATSRIRLAGVVNEQFF. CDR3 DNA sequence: TGTGCCACCAGCAGAATTAGGCTAGCGGGAGTGGTAAATGAGCAGTTCTTC.